The present entry profiles one T cell receptor beta chain with its context. This sample is drawn from a study of blood T cell repertoires in COVID-19. The assay was immunoSEQ multiplex PCR, and TCRdb's table has in-frame clones only and misses some. The sample has about 160,000 clones, around 84% seen once; the top ten hold roughly 8%. CDR1 is KGHSH, CDR2 LQKENI, per germline. V lost 6 bases and J 0 bases, leaving 8 bases between the germline ends. This CDR3 region has 13 residues. Participants were aged 18 to 89 years from approximately 24 US areas. The sequenced sample consisted of PBMCs or T cells enriched from blood (not recorded which). The receptor comes from a woman in her forties or fifties who had recovered from COVID-19. V and J are TRBV18 and TRBJ1-2; D is uncertain. The CDR3 sequence is CASSLHPNYGYTF. CDR3 nucleotides: TGTGCCAGCTCGTTACACCCTAACTATGGCTACACCTTC.